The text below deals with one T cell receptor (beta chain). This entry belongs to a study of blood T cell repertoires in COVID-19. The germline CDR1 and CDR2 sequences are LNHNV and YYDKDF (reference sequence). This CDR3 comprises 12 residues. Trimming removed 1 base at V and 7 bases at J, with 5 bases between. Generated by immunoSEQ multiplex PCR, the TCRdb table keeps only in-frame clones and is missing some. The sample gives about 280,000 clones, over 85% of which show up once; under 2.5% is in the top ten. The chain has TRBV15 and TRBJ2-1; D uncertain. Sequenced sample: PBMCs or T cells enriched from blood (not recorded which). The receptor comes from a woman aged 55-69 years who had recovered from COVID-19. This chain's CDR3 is CATSRVRNEQFF. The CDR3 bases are TGTGCCACCAGCAGAGTGCGGAATGAGCAGTTCTTC.